This T cell receptor beta chain comes out of a study of OX40 agonist ivuxolimab in advanced cancers. About the study: Intravenous ivuxolimab was administered to patients every 2 weeks at 0.01 to 10 mg/kg. Age averaged about 66 years (range roughly 23 to 90), and 82.7% were male.

General observations from the study: The authors did not determine the antigen specificity of the expanded peripheral T cells.

The CDR3 sequence is 15 residues long. Germline V lookup: CDR1 LNHDA, CDR2 SQIVND (reference sequence). Trimming at V came to 5 bases and at J to 6 bases, leaving 9 bases not matched to a gene. Repertoires were generated with immunoSEQ multiplex PCR, while TCRdb's copy carries only in-frame clones and drops some. The sample lists about 70,000 clones, roughly 80% seen once, with about 5.4% in the top ten. Note on this clone: No antigen is known for it.

The J gene is TRBJ2-2, the V gene TRBV19; 7 nucleotides match TRBD2. The sequencing here drew on CD4+ or CD8+ T cells sorted from blood, taken in a trial of the OX40 agonist ivuxolimab. The TCR originated in an adult with an advanced solid tumor such as melanoma, head and neck, liver or kidney cancer. This chain's CDR3 is CASSLRTRIAGELFF. The DNA for the CDR3 is TGTGCCAGTAGTCTACGGACTAGAATAGCCGGGGAGCTGTTTTTT. The whole variable domain, filled in from reference TRBV19 and TRBJ2-2, reads DGGITQSPKYLFRKEGQNVTLSCEQNLNHDAMYWYRQDPGQGLRLIYYSQIVNDFQKGDIAEGYSVSREKKESFPLTVTSAQKNPTAFYLCASSLRTRIAGELFFGEGSRLTVL.